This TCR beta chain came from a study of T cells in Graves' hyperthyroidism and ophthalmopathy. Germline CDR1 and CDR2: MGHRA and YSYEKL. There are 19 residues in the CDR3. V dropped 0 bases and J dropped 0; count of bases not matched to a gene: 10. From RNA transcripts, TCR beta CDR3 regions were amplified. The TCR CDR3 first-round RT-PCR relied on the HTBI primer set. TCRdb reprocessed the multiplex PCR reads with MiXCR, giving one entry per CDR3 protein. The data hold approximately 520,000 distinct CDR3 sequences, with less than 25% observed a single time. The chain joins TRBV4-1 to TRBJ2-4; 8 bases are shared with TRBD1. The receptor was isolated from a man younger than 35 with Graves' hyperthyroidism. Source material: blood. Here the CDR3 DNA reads TGCGCCAGCAGCCAAGAAAGGACAGGGAGAGGGGTAGCCAAAAACATTCAGTACTTC. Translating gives CASSQERTGRGVAKNIQYF.